The sample holds a few counts of the clone carrying this TCR beta chain. Antigen: not known. Germline V gene lookup returns CDR1 MGHRA and CDR2 YSYEKL. The CDR3 loop spans 18 amino acids. The ends were cut back, 0 bases at V and 2 bases at J, with 17 bases in the middle. cDNA synthesis used the whole RNA isolate, giving expressed TCRB sequences. This table comes from immunoSEQ multiplex PCR, and its TCRdb copy is limited to in-frame clones, with some not included. The data hold about 180,000 clones, with roughly 8% observed a single time. The data were taken from a study of beta chain features in type 1 diabetes. Broader study findings: Patients' naive, central memory and Treg TCRB repertoires seemed closer to one another than those of healthy donors. Type 1 diabetes patients had TCRB CDR3s that were shorter (moderately but significantly so) in all four CD4+ subsets.

Sequencing was done on a sample of central memory CD4+ T cells from blood. The gene calls are TRBV4-1 and TRBJ1-5; no firm D call. The clonotype originates from a woman in her 40s with type 1 diabetes. The CDR3 DNA follows: TGCGCCAGCAGCCAAGAAGGGCCCCCGGGGTTGGGCAATCAGCCCCAGCATTTT. Its translation: CASSQEGPPGLGNQPQHF.